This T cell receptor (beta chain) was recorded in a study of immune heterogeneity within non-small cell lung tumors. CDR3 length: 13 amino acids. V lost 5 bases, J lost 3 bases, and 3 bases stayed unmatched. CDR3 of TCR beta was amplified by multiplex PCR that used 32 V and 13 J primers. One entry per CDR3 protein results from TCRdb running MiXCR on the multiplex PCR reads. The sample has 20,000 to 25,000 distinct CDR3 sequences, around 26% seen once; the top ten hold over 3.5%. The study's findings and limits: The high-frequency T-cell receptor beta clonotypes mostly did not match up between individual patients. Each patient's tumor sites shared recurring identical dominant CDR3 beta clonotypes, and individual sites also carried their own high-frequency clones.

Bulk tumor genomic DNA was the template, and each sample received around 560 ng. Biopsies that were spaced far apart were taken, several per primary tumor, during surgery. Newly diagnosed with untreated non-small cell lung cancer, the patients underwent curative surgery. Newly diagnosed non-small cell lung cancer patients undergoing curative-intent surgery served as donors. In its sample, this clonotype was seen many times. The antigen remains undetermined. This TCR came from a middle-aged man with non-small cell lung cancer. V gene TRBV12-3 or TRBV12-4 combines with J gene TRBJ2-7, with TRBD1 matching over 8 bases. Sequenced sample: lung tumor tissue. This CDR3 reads CASSRGTGYEQYF. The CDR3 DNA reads TGTGCCAGCAGTCGGGGGACAGGCTACGAGCAGTACTTC.